The clone carrying this T cell receptor beta chain was recorded many times. Its antigen is not known. In germline, CDR1 is SQVTM, CDR2 ANQGSEA. This CDR3 region has 11 residues. The V end lost 6 bases, the J end lost 4 bases, and 7 bases lay between the germline ends. These data originate in a study of CD8 T cells in ankylosing spondylitis. General study points: Reactive arthritis synovial fluid and blood previously showed some of these motif variants. According to the report, clones linked to the disease were significantly enriched in matched synovial fluid samples taken from ankylosing spondylitis patients.

Quantitative molecular-barcoded 5'-RACE generated the TCR beta libraries. In TCRdb, the 5' RACE reads were re-called with MiXCR into one record per CDR3 protein. The sample includes 350,000 to 450,000 distinct CDR3 sequences, roughly 20% of them seen just once. The chain recombines TRBV29-1 with TRBJ2-1; weak D call: TRBD1 (5 bases). The receptor was isolated from a male donor with ankylosing spondylitis or in good health (not recorded which). Input material: blood, either unsorted or a sorted T cell fraction (not recorded which). The CDR3 here is CSVREYNEQFF. The CDR3 bases are TGCAGCGTCAGGGAATACAATGAGCAGTTCTTC.